This T cell receptor beta chain is from a study of blood T cell repertoires in COVID-19. Study background: The samples span acute and convalescent COVID-19 from the United States, Italy and Spain. T cells, B-cell-depleted T cells, or PBMCs provided the cDNA or gDNA that served as material.

The CDR3 has 15 amino acids. From germline, CDR1 is SGHVT and CDR2 SQSDAQ. V shed 5 bases, J shed 3 bases, and the junction held 3 bases outside the gene matches. Seattle enrolled patients during active infection and tracked them longitudinally. In the study's own analysis: Amplification of reference gene primers was used by the study to estimate nucleated cell counts. Assay used: immunoSEQ multiplex PCR; TCRdb lists only in-frame clones, some missing. V and J calls and clone size come straight from that table; D and trimming were deduced from the DNA. The sample holds about 180,000 clones, roughly 81% seen once.

Sequenced material: peripheral blood. The chain uses TRBV7-4 and TRBJ2-1; TRBD2 matches 11 bases. The source is a woman older than 75 with COVID-19, enrolled during active disease. The CDR3 loop is CASSVSGGDYNEQFF. The CDR3 DNA reads TGTGCCAGCAGCGTTAGCGGGGGGGACTACAATGAGCAGTTCTTC. Using reference TRBV7-4 and TRBJ2-1 for the parts outside the CDR3, the full variable domain is GAGVSQSPRYKVAKRGRDVALRCDSISGHVTLYWYRQTLGQGSEVLTYSQSDAQRDKSGRPSGRFSAERPERSVSTLKIQRTEQGDSAVYLCASSVSGGDYNEQFFGPGTRLTVL.